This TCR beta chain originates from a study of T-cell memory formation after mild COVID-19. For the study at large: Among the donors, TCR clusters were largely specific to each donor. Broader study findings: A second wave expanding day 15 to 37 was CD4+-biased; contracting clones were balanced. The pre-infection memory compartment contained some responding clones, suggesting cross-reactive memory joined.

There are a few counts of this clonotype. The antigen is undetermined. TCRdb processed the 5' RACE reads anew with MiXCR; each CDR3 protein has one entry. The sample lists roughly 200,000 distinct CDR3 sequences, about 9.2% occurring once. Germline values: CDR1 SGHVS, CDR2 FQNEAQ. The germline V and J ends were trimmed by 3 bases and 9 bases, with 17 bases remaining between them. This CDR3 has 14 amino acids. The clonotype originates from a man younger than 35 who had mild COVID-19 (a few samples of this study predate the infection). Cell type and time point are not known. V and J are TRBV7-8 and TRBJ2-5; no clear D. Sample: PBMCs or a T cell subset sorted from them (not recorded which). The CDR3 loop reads CASSFNSYPTAQYF. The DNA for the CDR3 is TGTGCCAGCAGCTTCAACTCGTACCCAACGGCCCAGTACTTC.